These 26 T cell receptor beta chains were all obtained from the same sample, sequenced in a study of graft-versus-host responses after intestinal transplantation (TCRdb year 2021). Interpreted using the paper, the time point label stands for: cells obtained before transplantation from donor or recipient. The library came from the immunoSEQ multiplex PCR assay. Held by TCRdb, this immuneACCESS table contains in-frame sequences only and omits some clones. Under half of the omission traces to an unresolved V gene where checked; the cause of the rest is unknown. The sample profile shows 90,000 or so clones; roughly 80% of them were found once. The top ten hold about 0.8% of the sample. These receptors have no identified antigens. Sequences were derived from unstimulated CD4+ T cells sorted from spleen or lymph node cells, sampled before intestinal transplant. These receptors were taken from a human donor who received an intestinal transplant.

This rearrangement joins TRBV18 to TRBJ1-1, with D unclear. V lost 3 bases and J 1 base, leaving 6 bases between the germline ends. Looked up from germline, CDR1 is KGHSH and CDR2 is LQKENI. The CDR3 consists of 13 residues. The CDR3 nucleotides read TGTGCCAGCTCACCCTACCCGAACACTGAAGCTTTCTTT. Translated: CASSPYPNTEAFF.

This chain links TRBV2 with TRBJ2-5; tentative D call: TRBD2 (5 bases). This CDR3 comprises 14 residues. Germline CDR1 reads SNHLY; CDR2 reads FYNNEI. With 4 bases removed from V and 2 bases from J, the gap between germline ends came to 11 bases. CDR3 protein: CASSATTRQETQYF. The CDR3 coding sequence is TGTGCCAGCAGTGCGACTACCCGACAAGAGACCCAGTACTTC. The full variable domain, rest sourced from reference TRBV2 and TRBJ2-5, is EPEVTQTPSHQVTQMGQEVILRCVPISNHLYFYWYRQILGQKVEFLVSFYNNEISEKSEIFDDQFSVERPDGSNFTLKIRSTKLEDSAMYFCASSATTRQETQYFGPGTRLLVL.

This chain joins TRBV11-2 and TRBJ2-5; 9 bases agree with TRBD2. This CDR3 has 16 residues. Germline CDR1 is SGHAT and CDR2 is FQNNGV. Trimming at V came to 3 bases and at J to 7 bases, leaving 12 bases not matched to a gene. The CDR3 DNA is TGTGCCAGCAGCTTCTCTCCATTAGCGGGAGAGGGGACCCAGTACTTC. Its protein is CASSFSPLAGEGTQYF.

The chain has TRBV28 and TRBJ1-1; 9 nucleotides line up with TRBD1. V dropped 7 bases and J dropped 1; count of bases not matched to a gene: 7. The CDR3 has 15 residues. Germline V gene data show CDR1 as MDHEN and CDR2 as SYDVKM. CDR3 bases: TGTGCCAGCAAGGAACAGGGGGCCCGGAACACTGAAGCTTTCTTT. Protein sequence: CASKEQGARNTEAFF.

This rearrangement joins TRBV5-4 to TRBJ1-6; no reliable D call. CDR3 length: 15 residues. Germline CDR1 is SGHNT and CDR2 is YYREEE (reference sequence). Trimming took off 2 bases at V and 5 bases at J, with 11 bases between the two ends. The CDR3 region has the DNA TGTGCCAGCAGCTTACTGGCGGGGAATAATTCACCCCTCCACTTT. Encoded protein: CASSLLAGNNSPLHF. Complete variable domain (other parts from reference TRBV5-4 and TRBJ1-6): ETGVTQSPTHLIKTRGQQVTLRCSSQSGHNTVSWYQQALGQGPQFIFQYYREEENGRGNFPPRFSGLQFPNYSSELNVNALELDDSALYLCASSLLAGNNSPLHFGNGTRLTVT.

The chain carries TRBV7-6 and TRBJ2-2; 13 positions match TRBD2. CDR1 is SGHVS, CDR2 FNYEAQ, per germline. CDR3 size: 18 residues. Trimming removed 5 bases from V and 0 bases from J; junction bases left unmatched: 6. CDR3 amino acids: CASSLGLAGASNTGELFF. The CDR3 DNA is TGTGCCAGCAGCCTAGGACTAGCGGGGGCCTCGAACACCGGGGAGCTGTTTTTT.

V usage is TRBV7-2 and J usage is TRBJ2-3; maybe TRBD2 (6 bases). Deletions cut 2 bases from V and 5 bases from J, with 20 bases between. Germline values: CDR1 SGHTA, CDR2 FQGNSA. The CDR3 is 17 residues long. Here the CDR3 DNA reads TGTGCCAGCAGCTTAAGTCTCCGACTAGACATGGGAGATACGCAGTATTTT. As protein: CASSLSLRLDMGDTQYF.

The chain uses TRBV6-5 and TRBJ1-1; possibly TRBD1 for D (5 bases). The CDR3 runs 13 residues. The germline gives CDR1 MNHEY, CDR2 SVGAGI. Trimming stripped 0 bases from V and 11 bases from J, with 13 bases between. The CDR3 is CASSYSGGGDAFF. In nucleotides, the CDR3 is TGTGCCAGCAGTTACTCGGGGGGTGGGGATGCTTTCTTT.

The CDR3 nucleotides are TGTGCCAGCAGTTTTACCGGACAAACTGAAGCTTTCTTT. As protein: CASSFTGQTEAFF. The V call is TRBV27, the J call TRBJ1-1; maybe TRBD1 (5 bases). Germline V gene sequence: CDR1 MNHEY, CDR2 SMNVEV (reference sequence). Trimming stripped 3 bases from V and 5 bases from J, with 10 bases between. The CDR3 is 13 amino acids.

The chain employs TRBV11-2 and TRBJ2-7; weak D call: TRBD1 (6 bases). This CDR3 comprises 14 residues. Looked up from germline, CDR1 is SGHAT and CDR2 is FQNNGV. Trimming stripped 0 bases from V and 3 bases from J, with 9 bases between. This CDR3 reads CASSLEARGYEQYF. CDR3 DNA: TGTGCCAGCAGCTTAGAGGCCAGGGGCTACGAGCAGTACTTC.

With respect to this clone: No DNA is shown, since the ends of the CDR3 on it are uncertain; the CDR3 is the one TCRdb lists. V usage is TRBV12-1 and J usage is TRBJ2-7; no DNA check was done on the table's D call, TRBD2. TRBV12-1 is labeled a pseudogene. The CDR3 length equals 14 residues, ends included. CDR3 protein: CASSFAPGSLEQYF.

The rearrangement links TRBV21-1 to TRBJ2-7; the DNA was not used to check the table's D call, TRBD2. TRBV21-1 is a listed pseudogene. The CDR3 totals 14 residues. The CDR3 here is CASSKTWNFYEQYF. The CDR3 nucleotides are TGTGCCAGCAGCAAGACTTGGAACTTTTACGAGCAGTACTTC.

V is TRBV27 and J is TRBJ2-1; TRBD1 aligns across 9 bases. Germline CDR1 reads MNHEY; CDR2 reads SMNVEV (reference sequence). The CDR3 loop spans 17 amino acids. J gave up 3 bases and V 4 bases, and 10 bases lay outside the gene matches. CDR3 nucleotides: TGTGCCAGCAGTTCTCCTCCCGGGACAGGGTACTACAATGAGCAGTTCTTC. This codes for CASSSPPGTGYYNEQFF.

The chain is built from TRBV9 and TRBJ2-5; 14 bases align to TRBD2. Losses at the gene ends were 4 bases for V and 2 bases for J; bases not matched to a gene: 4. Per germline, CDR1 SGDLS and CDR2 YYNGEE. This CDR3 comprises 16 residues. CDR3: CASSPGLAGGQETQYF. The CDR3 nucleotides are TGTGCCAGCAGCCCTGGACTAGCGGGGGGTCAAGAGACCCAGTACTTC. Full variable domain (outside the CDR3, taken from reference TRBV9 and TRBJ2-5): DSGVTQTPKHLITATGQRVTLRCSPRSGDLSVYWYQQSLDQGLQFLIQYYNGEERAKGNILERFSAQQFPDLHSELNLSSLELGDSALYFCASSPGLAGGQETQYFGPGTRLLVL.

This chain uses TRBV28 with TRBJ2-7; TRBD1 matches 7 bases. The V gene's germline CDR1 is MDHEN and CDR2 SYDVKM. The CDR3 sequence is 14 residues long. Germline trimming cut 5 bases from V and 4 bases from J; bases unmatched to any gene: 8. CDR3 DNA: TGTGCCAGCAGTAACCCGGGACAGATATACGAGCAGTACTTC. Translating gives CASSNPGQIYEQYF.

The chain couples TRBV19 to TRBJ1-2; 9 bases align to TRBD1. The CDR3 has 15 amino acids. Germline CDR1 LNHDA, CDR2 SQIVND (reference sequence). V trimming: 4 bases; J trimming: 1 base; junction bases outside the gene matches: 4. The DNA of the CDR3 is TGTGCCAGTAGTAGGGGGACAGGGAGTAACTATGGCTACACCTTC. Translated, it gives CASSRGTGSNYGYTF.

This clone has only one observation. The chain couples TRBV4-1 to TRBJ2-7, with TRBD2 identical over 8 bases. This CDR3 has 17 amino acids. The germline V gene encodes CDR1 MGHRA and CDR2 YSYEKL. With 4 bases clipped from V and 3 bases from J, the junction kept 14 bases outside the gene matches. The CDR3 protein is CASSPISAGLGGYEQYF. The CDR3 DNA reads TGCGCCAGCAGCCCCATCTCGGCGGGACTAGGAGGCTACGAGCAGTACTTC.

V is TRBV7-9 and J is TRBJ2-2, with 10 bases lining up with TRBD1. Germline CDR1 reads SEHNR; CDR2 reads FQNEAQ (reference sequence). The V and J ends lost 4 bases and 3 bases, in that order; junction bases with no gene match: 5. The CDR3 is made up of 16 amino acids. The CDR3 loop reads CASSSGQGGDTGELFF. The CDR3 DNA sequence: TGTGCCAGCAGCTCCGGACAGGGGGGGGACACCGGGGAGCTGTTTTTT.

This sequence joins TRBV4-1 and TRBJ1-3, with 7 bases matching TRBD1. This CDR3 has 18 amino acids. After removal of 2 bases from V and 4 bases from J, the junction contained 14 bases not matched to a gene. Germline loops: CDR1 MGHRA, CDR2 YSYEKL. The CDR3 loop reads CASSQPRQGRARGNTIYF. In nucleotides, the CDR3 is TGCGCCAGCAGCCAACCCCGACAGGGACGGGCCAGGGGAAACACCATATATTTT.

The rearrangement joins TRBV28 to TRBJ2-5; 7 nucleotides agree with TRBD2. This CDR3 is 11 amino acids long. The germline gives CDR1 MDHEN, CDR2 SYDVKM. CDR3 in amino acids: CVSSGQETQYF. The CDR3 coding sequence is TGTGTTTCTAGCGGCCAAGAGACCCAGTACTTC.

The chain carries TRBV7-9 and TRBJ1-5; D is unclear. Trimming removed 1 base at V and 0 bases at J, with 7 bases between. The CDR3 has 15 amino acids. Germline V CDR1 and CDR2: SEHNR, FQNEAQ (reference sequence). Here the CDR3 DNA reads TGTGCCAGCAGCTTAGTGCAGGTTAGCAATCAGCCCCAGCATTTT. It is translated as CASSLVQVSNQPQHF. Complete variable domain (other parts from reference TRBV7-9 and TRBJ1-5): DTGVSQNPRHKITKRGQNVTFRCDPISEHNRLYWYRQTLGQGPEFLTYFQNEAQLEKSRLLSDRFSAERPKGSFSTLEIQRTEQGDSAMYLCASSLVQVSNQPQHFGDGTRLSIL.

V and J are TRBV5-1 and TRBJ1-2; no definite D call. Germline CDR1 is SGHRS and CDR2 is YFSETQ. The CDR3 spans 13 residues. The V and J ends lost 0 bases and 2 bases respectively, with 5 bases between them. The CDR3 region has the DNA TGCGCCAGCAGCTTGGCAGAAAACTATGGCTACACCTTC. Protein: CASSLAENYGYTF.

The CDR3 spells CASSLMAGASYNEQFF. The CDR3 DNA reads TGCGCCAGCAGCTTAATGGCGGGGGCCTCCTACAATGAGCAGTTCTTC. The V and J genes are TRBV5-1 and TRBJ2-1; a possible D gene is TRBD2 (7 bases). This CDR3 has 16 amino acids. Trimming left V 2 bases short and J 0 bases short, with 12 bases between. Germline V lookup: CDR1 SGHRS, CDR2 YFSETQ.

The chain couples TRBV21-1 to TRBJ2-5; TRBD1 reflects the table's D call only, with no check against the DNA. TRBV21-1 has pseudogene status. This CDR3 is 16 amino acids long. The CDR3 sequence is CASTTVRGTGSRPQYF. In DNA form, the CDR3 reads TGTGCCAGCACCACAGTCCGTGGGACAGGTTCACGGCCCCAGTACTTC.

The chain combines TRBV5-1 with TRBJ2-3; weak D call: TRBD2 (6 bases). The V and J ends lost 0 bases and 9 bases respectively, with 14 bases between them. The CDR3 spans 14 residues. From germline, CDR1 is SGHRS and CDR2 YFSETQ. The CDR3 region is CASSLVGGPETQYF. The CDR3 DNA reads TGCGCCAGCAGCTTGGTGGGGGGACCGGAGACGCAGTATTTT.

The rearrangement uses TRBV18 and TRBJ2-1; 11 bases align to TRBD1. V shed 6 bases and J 4 bases; nucleotides not matched to a gene: 5. The CDR3 has 15 amino acids. Germline V lookup: CDR1 KGHSH, CDR2 LQKENI. In DNA, the CDR3 is TGTGCCAGCTCGCCTGGACAGGGGGCTTACAATGAGCAGTTCTTC. As protein: CASSPGQGAYNEQFF. The full variable domain, in which reference TRBV18 and TRBJ2-1 provide the parts outside the CDR3, is NAGVMQNPRHLVRRRGQEARLRCSPMKGHSHVYWYRQLPEEGLKFMVYLQKENIIDESGMPKERFSAEFPKEGPSILRIQQVVRGDSAAYFCASSPGQGAYNEQFFGPGTRLTVL.